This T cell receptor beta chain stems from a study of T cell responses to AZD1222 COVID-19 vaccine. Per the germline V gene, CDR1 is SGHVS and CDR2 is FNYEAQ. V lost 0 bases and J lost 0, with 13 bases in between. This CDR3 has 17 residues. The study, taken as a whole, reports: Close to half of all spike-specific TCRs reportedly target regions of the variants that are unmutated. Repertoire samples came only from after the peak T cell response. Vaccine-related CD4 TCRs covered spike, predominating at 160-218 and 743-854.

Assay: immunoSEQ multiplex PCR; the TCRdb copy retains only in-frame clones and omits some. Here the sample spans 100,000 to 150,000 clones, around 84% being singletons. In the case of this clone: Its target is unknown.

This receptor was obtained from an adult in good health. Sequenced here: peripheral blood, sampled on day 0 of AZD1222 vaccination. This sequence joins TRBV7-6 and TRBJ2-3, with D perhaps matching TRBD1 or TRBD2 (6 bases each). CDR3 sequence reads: CASSLAGGITSTDTQYF. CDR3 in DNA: TGTGCCAGCAGCTTAGCGGGGGGCATAACTAGCACAGATACGCAGTATTTT.